The rows below give T cell receptor beta chains drawn from one sample of a study of shared clonotypes between healthy human individuals. The protocol was immunoSEQ multiplex PCR, while the TCRdb copy is restricted to in-frame clones and leaves out a portion. The table records around 2.1 million clones, nearly 97% of them present only once. Sequenced input: naive CD4+ T cells sorted from blood. The source of these receptors is a man aged 18 to 29 in good health. The CDR3 runs from the conserved cysteine through the conserved F or W. The order of the fields is V gene, D gene, J gene, clone size, CDR3 protein, CDR3 DNA. A D gene is named only where the DNA matches it firmly. For some rows the clone size is stated as once, few or many, or as a class when expanded; others skip it.

TRBV29-1,NA,TRBJ1-4,NA,CSVRQTNEKLFF,TGCAGCGTTCGGCAGACGAATGAAAAACTGTTTTTT
TRBV19,NA,TRBJ1-5,NA,CASSIGRSSNQPQHF,TGTGCCAGTAGTATAGGGAGGTCGAGCAATCAGCCCCAGCATTTT
TRBV10-3,TRBD2,TRBJ2-3,NA,CAISESASGGTDTQYF,TGTGCCATCAGTGAGTCGGCTAGCGGGGGCACAGATACGCAGTATTTT
TRBV18,TRBD1,TRBJ1-5,NA,CASSPTSGGRNQPQHF,TGTGCCAGCTCACCAACTTCAGGGGGCCGCAATCAGCCCCAGCATTTT
TRBV5-4,TRBD2,TRBJ2-1,NA,CASSTPSGSGGPVNEQFF,TGTGCCAGCAGCACCCCAAGCGGGAGCGGGGGGCCGGTAAATGAGCAGTTCTTC
TRBV7-9,NA,TRBJ1-2,NA,CASSLSNPIGDYGYTF,TGTGCCAGCAGCTTGAGTAATCCGATAGGGGACTATGGCTACACCTTC
TRBV11-2,NA,TRBJ1-1,NA,CASSLASGGAAFF,TGTGCCAGCAGCTTAGCGAGCGGGGGTGCAGCTTTCTTT
TRBV28,NA,TRBJ1-2,NA,CASSAPGLSGYTF,TGTGCCAGCAGCGCACCCGGACTATCCGGCTACACCTTC
TRBV28,NA,TRBJ1-5,NA,CASSLMDQPQHF,TGTGCCAGCAGTTTAATGGATCAGCCCCAGCATTTT
TRBV6-5,TRBD1,TRBJ1-1,NA,CASRDRFPNTEAFF,TGTGCCAGCAGGGACAGGTTTCCCAACACTGAAGCTTTCTTT
TRBV5-4,TRBD1,TRBJ2-1,NA,CASSPPGQALYEQFF,TGTGCCAGCAGCCCTCCGGGACAGGCCCTTTACGAGCAGTTCTTC
TRBV6-1,NA,TRBJ2-7,NA,CASSRPQGSGEQYF,TGTGCCAGCAGCCGCCCTCAGGGTTCGGGGGAGCAGTACTTC
TRBV11-2,TRBD1,TRBJ1-1,NA,CASSWVGQGATEAFF,TGTGCCAGCAGCTGGGTGGGACAGGGGGCAACTGAAGCTTTCTTT
TRBV6-1,NA,TRBJ2-3,NA,CASNGRSTDTQYF,TGTGCCAGCAACGGAAGAAGCACAGATACGCAGTATTTT
TRBV6-6,NA,TRBJ1-3,NA,CASSYSLGNTIYF,TGTGCCAGCAGTTACTCGCTAGGAAACACCATATATTTT
TRBV2,NA,TRBJ2-7,once,CASSEAESVVQYF,TGTGCCAGCAGTGAAGCTGAGTCCGTGGTGCAGTACTTC
TRBV5-1,NA,TRBJ2-7,NA,CASNVAGRPYEQYF,TGCGCCAGCAATGTGGCAGGGAGGCCCTACGAGCAGTACTTC
TRBV7-2,TRBD2,TRBJ2-7,once,CASSLDRGTSEQYF,TGTGCCAGCAGCTTAGATCGTGGGACTAGCGAGCAGTACTTC
TRBV5-4,NA,TRBJ1-2,NA,CASSIQGNYGYTF,TGTGCCAGCAGCATACAGGGTAACTATGGCTACACCTTC
TRBV5-1,TRBD1,TRBJ1-5,NA,CASSLEGAGQPQHF,TGCGCCAGCAGCTTGGAGGGGGCAGGTCAGCCCCAGCATTTT
TRBV6-5,NA,TRBJ2-5,NA,CASSYSRGVGETQYF,TGTGCCAGCAGTTACTCTCGAGGGGTGGGGGAGACCCAGTACTTC
TRBV27,NA,TRBJ2-2,NA,CASSLRRPSNTGELFF,TGTGCCAGCAGTTTACGGCGGCCTTCGAACACCGGGGAGCTGTTTTTT
TRBV6-9,TRBD1,TRBJ2-3,NA,CASSLRPPGGPGKNTQYF,TGTGCCAGCAGTCTCCGGCCCCCAGGGGGCCCCGGGAAAAATACGCAGTATTTT